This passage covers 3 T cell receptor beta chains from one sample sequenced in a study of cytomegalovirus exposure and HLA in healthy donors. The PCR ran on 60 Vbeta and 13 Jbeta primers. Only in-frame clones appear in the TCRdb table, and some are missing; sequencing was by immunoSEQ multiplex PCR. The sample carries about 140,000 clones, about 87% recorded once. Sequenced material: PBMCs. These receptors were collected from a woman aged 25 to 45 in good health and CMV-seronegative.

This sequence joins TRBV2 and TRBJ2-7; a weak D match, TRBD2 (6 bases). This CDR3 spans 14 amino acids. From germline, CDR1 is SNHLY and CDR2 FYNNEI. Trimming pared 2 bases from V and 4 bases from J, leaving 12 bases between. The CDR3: CASSERGRIYEQYF. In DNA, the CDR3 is TGTGCCAGCAGTGAACGGGGGAGAATATACGAGCAGTACTTC.

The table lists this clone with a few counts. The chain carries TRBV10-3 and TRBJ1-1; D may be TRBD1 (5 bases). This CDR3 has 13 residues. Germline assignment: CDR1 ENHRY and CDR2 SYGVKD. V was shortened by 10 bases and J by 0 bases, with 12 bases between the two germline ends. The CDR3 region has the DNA TGTGCCACAGGACCAGGGATGAACACTGAAGCTTTCTTT. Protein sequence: CATGPGMNTEAFF.

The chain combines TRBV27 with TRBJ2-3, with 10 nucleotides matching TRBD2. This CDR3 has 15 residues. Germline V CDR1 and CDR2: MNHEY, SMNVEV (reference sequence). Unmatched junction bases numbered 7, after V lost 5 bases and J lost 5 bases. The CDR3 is CASSRLASGRDTQYF. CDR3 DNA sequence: TGTGCCAGCAGTCGGCTGGCTAGCGGGAGAGATACGCAGTATTTT.